Listed below are T cell receptor beta chains from one sample, sequenced in a study of blood T cell repertoires in COVID-19. The assay was immunoSEQ multiplex PCR, and TCRdb's table has in-frame clones only and misses some. The data contain about 440,000 clones, more than 70% of them singletons. Sequenced input: peripheral blood. The receptors were sampled from a woman aged 45-65 years with COVID-19, enrolled during active disease. The CDR3 runs from the conserved cysteine through the conserved F or W. D genes are given only for firm matches. Not every row has a clone size; where given, it reads once, few, many or a size class.

V: TRBV5-5
J: TRBJ1-1
D: TRBD1
size: .
DNA: TGTGCCAGCAGCCCCAGACAGGGGGGCTCGGGTGCGACTGAAGCTTTCTTT
CDR3: CASSPRQGGSGATEAFF

V: TRBV6-1
J: TRBJ2-5
D: .
size: .
DNA: TGTGCCAGCAGTGAAGCTTGGAGGGGTGGGGAGACCCAGTACTTC
CDR3: CASSEAWRGGETQYF

V: TRBV4-1
J: TRBJ1-5
D: .
size: .
DNA: TGCGCCAGCAGCCAAGATACAGGGTACGGCAATCAGCCCCAGCATTTT
CDR3: CASSQDTGYGNQPQHF

V: TRBV6-5
J: TRBJ1-1
D: .
size: .
DNA: TGTGCCAGCAGGGGGGCCATTCCTGGGGACACTGAAGCTTTCTTT
CDR3: CASRGAIPGDTEAFF

V: TRBV2
J: TRBJ2-5
D: .
size: .
DNA: TGTGCCAGCAAACAGCAAGAGACCCAGTACTTC
CDR3: CASKQQETQYF

V: TRBV7-9
J: TRBJ2-7
D: TRBD1
size: .
DNA: TGTGCCAGCAGCGGCCGGGACAGGGTCTACGAGCAGTACTTC
CDR3: CASSGRDRVYEQYF

V: TRBV5-1
J: TRBJ2-7
D: TRBD2
size: .
DNA: TGCGCCAGCAGATCGAGCGGGGGGGTCGAGCAGTACTTC
CDR3: CASRSSGGVEQYF

V: TRBV6-2/TRBV6-3
J: TRBJ2-1
D: TRBD2
size: .
DNA: TGTGCCAGCAGTTTAGCGGGGGGACTTTACAATGAGCAGTTCTTC
CDR3: CASSLAGGLYNEQFF

V: TRBV11-2
J: TRBJ1-1
D: .
size: .
DNA: TGTGCCAGCAGCTTAGGGGCGAACACTGAAGCTTTCTTT
CDR3: CASSLGANTEAFF

V: TRBV12-5
J: TRBJ1-1
D: .
size: .
DNA: TGTGCTAGTGGTTCACCCTACCTCCACACTGAAGCTTTCTTT
CDR3: CASGSPYLHTEAFF

V: TRBV5-5
J: TRBJ2-1
D: .
size: once
DNA: TGTGCCAGATCAAACAATGAGCAGTTCTTC
CDR3: CARSNNEQFF

V: TRBV10-3
J: TRBJ1-5
D: TRBD1
size: .
DNA: TGTGCCATCAGTGAGGGGGACAGGGGGCTAGAGAAGCCCCAGCATTTT
CDR3: CAISEGDRGLEKPQHF

V: TRBV11-3
J: TRBJ1-1
D: TRBD1
size: .
DNA: TGTGCCAGCAGCCCAGACAGGGGAACTGAAGCTTTCTTT
CDR3: CASSPDRGTEAFF

V: TRBV30
J: TRBJ2-2
D: TRBD2
size: once
DNA: TGTGCCTGGACTCCCTGGAGCGCGGGGGGGAACGGGGAGCTGTTTTTT
CDR3: CAWTPWSAGGNGELFF

V: TRBV4-2
J: TRBJ1-6
D: TRBD1
size: .
DNA: TGTGCCAGCAGCCAAGAAGGTCCGAGGACAGGGACGCGCTCCCTCCACTTT
CDR3: CASSQEGPRTGTRSLHF

V: TRBV18
J: TRBJ1-1
D: .
size: .
DNA: TGTGCCAGCTCACCACCGTCTGGGGCGCCGAACACTGAAGCTTTCTTT
CDR3: CASSPPSGAPNTEAFF

V: TRBV9
J: TRBJ2-7
D: .
size: .
DNA: TGTGCCAGCAGCGACAACACCTACGAGCAGTACTTC
CDR3: CASSDNTYEQYF

V: TRBV11-3
J: TRBJ2-1
D: TRBD2
size: .
DNA: TGTGCCAGCAGCTTCCGGGGGGGAACCTACAATGAGCAGTTCTTC
CDR3: CASSFRGGTYNEQFF

V: TRBV13
J: TRBJ2-7
D: .
size: .
DNA: TGTGCCAGCAGCTTAGGTCGTTACGAGCAGTACTTC
CDR3: CASSLGRYEQYF

V: TRBV18
J: TRBJ1-2
D: .
size: few
DNA: TGTGCCAGCTCACCAGCGGGGGTGATGGGCTACACCTTC
CDR3: CASSPAGVMGYTF

V: TRBV9
J: TRBJ2-2
D: TRBD2
size: .
DNA: TGTGCCAGCAGCGTGGTAGCGGGGTTGGGGGAGCTGTTTTTT
CDR3: CASSVVAGLGELFF

V: TRBV28
J: TRBJ2-1
D: .
size: .
DNA: TGTGCCAGCAGTTTAAGGTCTAGCCCCAATGAGCAGTTCTTC
CDR3: CASSLRSSPNEQFF

V: TRBV2
J: TRBJ2-3
D: .
size: .
DNA: TGTGCCAGCAGCGCCGGGTCCCGGCAGTATTTT
CDR3: CASSAGSRQYF